This entry describes one T cell receptor beta chain. As originally analysed: There were rare matches between patient CD8+ clones larger than 1% and published virus-specific TCRB sequences. Produced via immunoSEQ multiplex PCR; TCRdb's table is partial and in-frame only. V and J calls and clone size are copied from that table; D and trimming were computed from the DNA. The profile shows roughly 6,300 clones, approximately 80% of them singletons. Germline V gene data show CDR1 as MNHNS and CDR2 as SASEGT. V lost 2 bases and J lost 3, with 8 bases in between. The CDR3 loop spans 14 amino acids. These data originate in a study of somatic mutations in cytotoxic T cells in rheumatoid arthritis. Study at large: Right after diagnosis, and before any treatment had started, patient peripheral blood (over 28 ml EDTA) was drawn. In some cases, T-cell populations stained with V beta antibodies were flow-sorted at nearly 100% purity, and these included V beta1+ cells sequenced for TCRB. Follow-up sampling occurred during immunosuppressive therapy such as methotrexate, hydroxychloroquine and sulfasalazine.

The rearrangement links TRBV6-1 to TRBJ2-1; no definite D call. Here the sequenced sample was CD8+ T cells sorted from blood, taken at a follow-up visit. This clonotype was obtained from a woman in her 70s with rheumatoid arthritis. As DNA, the CDR3 is TGTGCCAGCAGTGAAAGCGCCGACTACAATGAGCAGTTCTTC. It yields the protein CASSESADYNEQFF.